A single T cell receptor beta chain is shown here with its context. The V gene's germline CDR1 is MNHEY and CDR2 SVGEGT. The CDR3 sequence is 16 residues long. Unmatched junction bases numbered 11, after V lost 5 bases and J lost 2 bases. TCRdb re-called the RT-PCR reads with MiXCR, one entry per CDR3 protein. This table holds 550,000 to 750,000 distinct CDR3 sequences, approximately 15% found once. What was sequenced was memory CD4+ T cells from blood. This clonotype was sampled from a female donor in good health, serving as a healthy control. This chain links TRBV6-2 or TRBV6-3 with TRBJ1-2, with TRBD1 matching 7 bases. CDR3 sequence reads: CASSQRGTVWNYGYTF. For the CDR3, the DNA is TGTGCCAGCAGTCAAAGGGGGACAGTATGGAACTATGGCTACACCTTC.